Listed below are T cell receptor beta chains from one sample, sequenced in a study of blood T cell repertoires in COVID-19. Generated by immunoSEQ multiplex PCR, the TCRdb table keeps only in-frame clones and is missing some. The sample carries around 260,000 clones, over 75% recorded once. Sequencing used peripheral blood. The receptors were gathered from a human donor in a cohort sampled during active COVID-19. Both conserved end residues are part of each CDR3. Each record gives: D gene, V gene, J gene, clone size, CDR3 protein. D genes are given only for firm matches. Only some rows state a clone size, as once, few, many or a class for expanded clones.

-	TRBV6-6	TRBJ1-2	-	CASSYNNNYGYTF
TRBD2	TRBV18	TRBJ2-7	-	CASSPTSGYEQYF
TRBD1	TRBV4-3	TRBJ2-7	-	CASSLGTGLSYEQYF
-	TRBV19	TRBJ2-5	-	CASSQDQGETQYF
TRBD2	TRBV6-8	TRBJ2-2	few	CASVRERVSGELFF
TRBD1	TRBV4-1	TRBJ1-5	-	CASSRSQGESQPQHF
-	TRBV19	TRBJ1-3	-	CASSIESWPGNIIYF
-	TRBV7-8	TRBJ2-5	-	CASSPGGPETQYF
-	TRBV19	TRBJ1-5	-	CASTGSTVNQPQHF
-	TRBV5-6	TRBJ1-3	-	CASSPLREVANTIYF
-	TRBV18	TRBJ2-5	-	CASSPGSQETQYF
TRBD1	TRBV19	TRBJ2-2	-	CASRDTRGKNTGELFF
TRBD2	TRBV5-3	TRBJ2-1	-	CARSLLAGENNEQFF
-	TRBV19	TRBJ1-6	-	CASKEGTQVGVNSPLHF
-	TRBV7-9	TRBJ2-7	few	CASSFVSRSEQYF
-	TRBV5-6	TRBJ2-3	-	CASSRSGTDTQYF
-	TRBV18	TRBJ2-1	-	CASSPTGAYNEQFF
TRBD1	TRBV29-1	TRBJ1-2	-	CSVAQGYGYTF
TRBD1	TRBV18	TRBJ2-7	once	CASSQGQGASYEQYF
TRBD2	TRBV6-2/TRBV6-3	TRBJ2-2	-	CASSYKPSGRADGELFF
TRBD2	TRBV19	TRBJ2-4	-	CASPRVSGRAPQGNIQYF
-	TRBV7-9	TRBJ2-7	-	CASSLDRQAPYEQYF
-	TRBV5-1	TRBJ1-6	-	CASRFEDNSPLHF